This paragraph reports one TCR beta chain. All donors provided no fewer than one pre-ART and no fewer than two post-ART PBMC samples. With survey level as its setting, the immunoSEQ assay was v3.0. Assay: immunoSEQ multiplex PCR; the TCRdb copy retains only in-frame clones and omits some. The sample yields roughly 40,000 clones, around nine tenths seen once. This record comes from a study of long-term antiretroviral therapy in people with HIV. The material was unsorted PBMCs, obtained just before starting antiretroviral therapy. The sequence came from a woman aged 18-35 years with HIV.

The CDR3 DNA is TGTGCCAGCAGTCCACTCAGGGTTGGCTATGGCTACACCTTC. This translates into CASSPLRVGYGYTF. The chain couples TRBV27 to TRBJ1-2, with a tentative D call TRBD1 (5 bases). Trimming took 5 bases from V and 4 from J, leaving 14 bases between them. The V gene's germline CDR1 is MNHEY and CDR2 SMNVEV (reference sequence). This CDR3 is built from 14 residues.